A selection of T cell receptor beta chains follows, all from one sample in a study of control samples from healthy donors and cancer patients. Profiled with immunoSEQ multiplex PCR; TCRdb holds only in-frame clones, not every one. The sample contains 100,000 to 150,000 clones, around 87% of which appear only once. The sample consisted of blood. Receptor source: a man aged 55 to 70 in good health. The CDR3 runs from the conserved cysteine through the conserved F or W. The order of the fields is J gene, clone size, D gene, V gene, CDR3 DNA, CDR3 protein. D genes are given only for firm matches. Clone size appears in some rows only: once, few, many, or a class for an expanded clone.

j_gene: TRBJ1-1
abundance: -
d_gene: -
v_gene: TRBV27
CDR3nt: TGTGCCAGCAGTATACAGGACAGGAACACTGAAGCTTTCTTT
CDR3aa: CASSIQDRNTEAFF

j_gene: TRBJ1-1
abundance: -
d_gene: TRBD1
v_gene: TRBV24-1
CDR3nt: TGTGCCACCAGTGGAACCAAGGGGGCAGGGACTGAAGCTTTCTTT
CDR3aa: CATSGTKGAGTEAFF

j_gene: TRBJ1-4
abundance: -
d_gene: -
v_gene: TRBV7-3
CDR3nt: TGTGCCAGTCAGCGGGGGGAAGGTGAAAAACTGTTTTTT
CDR3aa: CASQRGEGEKLFF

j_gene: TRBJ2-3
abundance: -
d_gene: TRBD2
v_gene: TRBV7-6
CDR3nt: TGTGCCAGCAGCTTGCATGGGACTACTAGCCCAGATACGCAGTATTTT
CDR3aa: CASSLHGTTSPDTQYF

j_gene: TRBJ2-7
abundance: once
d_gene: TRBD1
v_gene: TRBV28
CDR3nt: TGTGCCAGCAGTTCCGGGACAGGGGGGTACGAGCAGTACTTC
CDR3aa: CASSSGTGGYEQYF

j_gene: TRBJ1-6
abundance: -
d_gene: -
v_gene: TRBV9
CDR3nt: TGTGCCAGCAGCGTAGACAGCAATTCACCCCTCCACTTT
CDR3aa: CASSVDSNSPLHF

j_gene: TRBJ1-6
abundance: few
d_gene: -
v_gene: TRBV4-2
CDR3nt: TGTGCCAGCAGCCAAGTTTATGGGGGGAATAATTCACCCCTCCACTTT
CDR3aa: CASSQVYGGNNSPLHF

j_gene: TRBJ1-2
abundance: -
d_gene: -
v_gene: TRBV19
CDR3nt: TGTGCCAGTACCTCATCCTCAACGATCCCCTTCTATGGCTACACCTTC
CDR3aa: CASTSSSTIPFYGYTF

j_gene: TRBJ2-7
abundance: -
d_gene: -
v_gene: TRBV5-6
CDR3nt: TGTGCCAGCAGCTTGGCGCATGAGCAGTACTTC
CDR3aa: CASSLAHEQYF

j_gene: TRBJ1-1
abundance: -
d_gene: -
v_gene: TRBV11-2
CDR3nt: TGTGCCAGCAGCTTAACAGAATACACTGAAGCTTTCTTT
CDR3aa: CASSLTEYTEAFF

j_gene: TRBJ2-7
abundance: -
d_gene: TRBD1
v_gene: TRBV9
CDR3nt: TGTGCCAGCAGCGTACTATCACAGGGGGCTAACGAGCAGTACTTC
CDR3aa: CASSVLSQGANEQYF

j_gene: TRBJ1-4
abundance: -
d_gene: TRBD1
v_gene: TRBV7-2
CDR3nt: TGTGCCAGCAGTTGGCGACAGGGGGCAACTAATGAAAAACTGTTTTTT
CDR3aa: CASSWRQGATNEKLFF

j_gene: TRBJ1-2
abundance: -
d_gene: -
v_gene: TRBV28
CDR3nt: TGTGCCAGCAGTTCGGGGGGGCACCATGGCTACACCTTC
CDR3aa: CASSSGGHHGYTF

j_gene: TRBJ1-4
abundance: -
d_gene: -
v_gene: TRBV24-1
CDR3nt: TGTGCCACCAGTGATTCAGGGACTTACAGTGAAAAACTGTTTTTT
CDR3aa: CATSDSGTYSEKLFF

j_gene: TRBJ1-5
abundance: -
d_gene: -
v_gene: TRBV30
CDR3nt: TGTGCCTGGAGTGTAACCAATCAGCCCCAGCATTTT
CDR3aa: CAWSVTNQPQHF

j_gene: TRBJ1-1
abundance: -
d_gene: TRBD1
v_gene: TRBV19
CDR3nt: TGTGCCAGTGCCGACAGGGGAACGAAAACTGAAGCTTTCTTT
CDR3aa: CASADRGTKTEAFF

j_gene: TRBJ2-1
abundance: -
d_gene: -
v_gene: TRBV11-3
CDR3nt: TGTGCCAGCAGCTTAGGCATAGGGGGTGAATCCTACAATGAGCAGTTCTTC
CDR3aa: CASSLGIGGESYNEQFF

j_gene: TRBJ1-4
abundance: few
d_gene: -
v_gene: TRBV28
CDR3nt: TGTGCCAGCGGGGGGGCAGGGACGCGGGAAAAACTGTTTTTT
CDR3aa: CASGGAGTREKLFF

j_gene: TRBJ2-7
abundance: -
d_gene: -
v_gene: TRBV13
CDR3nt: TGTGCCAGCAGCTCGCAGGGGAGTCACGAGCAGTACTTC
CDR3aa: CASSSQGSHEQYF

j_gene: TRBJ1-2
abundance: -
d_gene: TRBD1
v_gene: TRBV2
CDR3nt: TGTGCCAGCACCATTGGACAGGGAGGATATGGCTACACCTTC
CDR3aa: CASTIGQGGYGYTF